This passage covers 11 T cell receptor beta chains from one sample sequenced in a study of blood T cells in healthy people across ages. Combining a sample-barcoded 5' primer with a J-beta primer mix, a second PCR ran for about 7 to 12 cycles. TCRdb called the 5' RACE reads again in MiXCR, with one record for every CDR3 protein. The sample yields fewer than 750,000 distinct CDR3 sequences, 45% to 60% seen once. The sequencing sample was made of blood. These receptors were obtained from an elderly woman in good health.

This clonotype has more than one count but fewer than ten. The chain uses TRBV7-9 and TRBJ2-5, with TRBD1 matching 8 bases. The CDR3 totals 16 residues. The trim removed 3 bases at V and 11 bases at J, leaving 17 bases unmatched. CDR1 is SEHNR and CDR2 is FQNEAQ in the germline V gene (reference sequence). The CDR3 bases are TGTGCCAGCAGCTTGGTAGGGGACAGGCCATTCAATGAGCAGTACTTC. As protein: CASSLVGDRPFNEQYF.

Written as DNA, the CDR3 is TGTGCCAGCCTGGCAGCTTCCTACGAGCAGTACTTC. Protein product: CASLAASYEQYF. This chain connects TRBV6-1 to TRBJ2-7; D remains ambiguous. Germline assignment: CDR1 MNHNS and CDR2 SASEGT. V lost 8 bases and J 1 base, leaving 9 bases between the germline ends. The CDR3 runs to 12 residues.

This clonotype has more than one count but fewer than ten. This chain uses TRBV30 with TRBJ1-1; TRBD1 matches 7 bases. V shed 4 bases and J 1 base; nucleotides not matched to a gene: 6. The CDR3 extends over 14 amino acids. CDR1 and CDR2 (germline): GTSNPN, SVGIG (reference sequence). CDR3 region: CAWTPGTANTEAFF. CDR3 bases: TGTGCCTGGACCCCTGGGACAGCGAACACTGAAGCTTTCTTT.

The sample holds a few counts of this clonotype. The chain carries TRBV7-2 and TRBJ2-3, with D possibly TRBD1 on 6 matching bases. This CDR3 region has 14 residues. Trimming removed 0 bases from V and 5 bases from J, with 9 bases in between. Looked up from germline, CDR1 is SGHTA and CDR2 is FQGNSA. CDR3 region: CASSLAGAVDTQYF. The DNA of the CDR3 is TGTGCCAGCAGCTTAGCGGGGGCGGTAGATACGCAGTATTTT.

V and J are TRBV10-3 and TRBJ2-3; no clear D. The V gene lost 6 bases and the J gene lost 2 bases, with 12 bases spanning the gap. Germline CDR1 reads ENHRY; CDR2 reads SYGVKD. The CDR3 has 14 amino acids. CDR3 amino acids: CAIRAQDLTDTQYF. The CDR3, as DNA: TGTGCCATCAGGGCCCAGGACCTCACAGATACGCAGTATTTT.

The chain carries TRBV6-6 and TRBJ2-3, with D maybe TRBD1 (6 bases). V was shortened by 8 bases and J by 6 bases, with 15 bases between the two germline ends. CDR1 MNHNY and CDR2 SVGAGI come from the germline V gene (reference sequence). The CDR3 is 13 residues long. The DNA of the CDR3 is TGTGCCAGCTTGGGATCGCAGGGGGATACGCAGTATTTT. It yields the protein CASLGSQGDTQYF.

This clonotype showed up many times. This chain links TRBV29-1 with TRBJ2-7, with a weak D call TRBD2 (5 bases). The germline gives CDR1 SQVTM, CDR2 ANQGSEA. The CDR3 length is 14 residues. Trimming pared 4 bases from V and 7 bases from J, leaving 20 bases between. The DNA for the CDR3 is TGCAGCGTTGCCATTGGGAGCCAAAAGGGAGAGCAGTACTTC. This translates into CSVAIGSQKGEQYF.

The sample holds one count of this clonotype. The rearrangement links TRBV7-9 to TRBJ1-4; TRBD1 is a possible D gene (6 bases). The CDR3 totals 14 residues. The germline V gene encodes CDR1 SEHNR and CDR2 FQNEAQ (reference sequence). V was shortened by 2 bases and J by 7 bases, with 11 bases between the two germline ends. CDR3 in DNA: TGTGCCAGCAGCTTAAGGACAGACGGTGAAAAACTGTTTTTT. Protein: CASSLRTDGEKLFF.

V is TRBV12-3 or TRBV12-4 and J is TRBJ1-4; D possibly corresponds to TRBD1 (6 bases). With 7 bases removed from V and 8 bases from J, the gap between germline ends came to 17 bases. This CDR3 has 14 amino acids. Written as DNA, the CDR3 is TGTGCCAGCATCAAATACAGGGTTGGGGAAAAACTGTTTTTT. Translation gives CASIKYRVGEKLFF.

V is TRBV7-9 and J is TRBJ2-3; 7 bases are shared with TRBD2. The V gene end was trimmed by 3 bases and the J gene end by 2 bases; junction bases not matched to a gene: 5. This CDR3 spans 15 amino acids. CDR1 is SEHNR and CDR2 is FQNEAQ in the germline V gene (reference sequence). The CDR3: CASSFLAGTTDTQYF. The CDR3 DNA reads TGTGCCAGCAGCTTCTTAGCGGGTACCACAGATACGCAGTATTTT. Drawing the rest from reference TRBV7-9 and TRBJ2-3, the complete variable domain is DTGVSQNPRHKITKRGQNVTFRCDPISEHNRLYWYRQTLGQGPEFLTYFQNEAQLEKSRLLSDRFSAERPKGSFSTLEIQRTEQGDSAMYLCASSFLAGTTDTQYFGPGTRLTVL.

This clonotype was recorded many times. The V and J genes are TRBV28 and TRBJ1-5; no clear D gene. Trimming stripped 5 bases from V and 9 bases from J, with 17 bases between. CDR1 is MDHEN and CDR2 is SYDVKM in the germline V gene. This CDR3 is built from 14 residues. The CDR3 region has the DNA TGTGCCAGCAGTCCCCGGCCGCCGGATTGGCCCCAGCATTTT. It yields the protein CASSPRPPDWPQHF.